A single sample gave rise to the 5 T cell receptor beta chains below, sequenced in a study of blood T cell repertoires in COVID-19. The data were produced by immunoSEQ multiplex PCR, yet TCRdb's version contains in-frame clones alone and is incomplete. The sample holds about 410,000 clones, around 89% seen once. The specimen sequenced was peripheral blood. The receptors shown here come from a woman aged 40 to 50 with COVID-19, enrolled during active disease.

CDR3: CSASHRREGTEAFF. DNA of the CDR3: TGCAGTGCTAGTCACAGGAGGGAGGGCACTGAAGCTTTCTTT. The J gene is TRBJ1-1, the V gene TRBV20-1, with D maybe TRBD1 (5 bases). Germline lookup yields CDR1 DFQATT and CDR2 SNEGSKA (reference sequence). The CDR3 has 14 residues. V was pared by 3 bases and J by 4 bases, with 15 bases between.

This sequence joins TRBV7-8 and TRBJ1-6; 8 positions agree with TRBD1. The CDR3 loop spans 14 amino acids. Losses at the gene ends were 4 bases for V and 9 bases for J; bases not matched to a gene: 5. Germline CDR1 and CDR2: SGHVS and FQNEAQ. The CDR3 loop reads CASSSQQGVSPLHF. The CDR3 region has the DNA TGTGCCAGCAGCTCCCAACAGGGGGTTTCACCCCTCCACTTT.

This chain joins TRBV28 and TRBJ2-3; the D is unclear. Germline V gene lookup returns CDR1 MDHEN and CDR2 SYDVKM. The CDR3 spans 17 residues. The V gene lost 7 bases and the J gene lost 4 bases, with 24 bases spanning the gap. The CDR3 DNA reads as TGTGCCAGCACCTCTTTATTCGGCGGCTCAAAGGCAGATACGCAGTATTTT. Residues: CASTSLFGGSKADTQYF.

The chain uses TRBV7-9 and TRBJ1-5, with D tentatively TRBD1 (6 bases). The CDR3 loop spans 14 amino acids. The V gene lost 5 bases and the J gene lost 5 bases, with 13 bases spanning the gap. The germline V gene encodes CDR1 SEHNR and CDR2 FQNEAQ (reference sequence). CDR3: CASSVQGSDQPQHF. The CDR3 nucleotides are TGTGCCAGCAGCGTCCAGGGGTCGGATCAGCCCCAGCATTTT.

The chain has TRBV7-2 and TRBJ1-5; 7 bases line up with TRBD1. The ends lost 5 bases at V and 4 bases at J; junction bases unmatched: 8. Germline V gene sequence: CDR1 SGHTA, CDR2 FQGNSA. The CDR3 extends over 15 amino acids. The CDR3 coding sequence is TGTGCCAGCAGCCCCGGGACAGCACCAAATCAGCCCCAGCATTTT. The encoded protein is CASSPGTAPNQPQHF.